This T cell receptor (beta chain) was profiled in a study of CD8+ T cells in alopecia areata. Whole-study findings and limits: It was observed that many expanded lesional clones persisted in scalp and blood during tofacitinib. Patients shared TCRs less clearly than mice did, possibly for HLA-related reasons.

Treatment indicated: oral pan-JAK inhibitor, 5-10 mg twice daily. On this clone: Its specificity is not known.

The sequencing template was cDNA reverse transcribed from extracted RNA. Data came from immunoSEQ multiplex PCR; TCRdb stores just in-frame clones and leaves some out. The data show more than 100,000 clones, 86% seen once. The sample in question was CD8+ T cells sorted from blood, obtained between weeks 30 and 35, from a patient treated with tofacitinib. The TCR sequence derives from a human donor with alopecia areata.

The CDR3 sequence is CASSLEAGSYEQYF. CDR3 sequence (DNA): TGCGCCAGCAGCTTGGAGGCAGGGAGTTACGAGCAGTACTTC. The rearrangement uses TRBV5-1 and TRBJ2-7; possibly TRBD1 or TRBD2 for D (5 bases each). V was pared by 0 bases and J by 4 bases, with 11 bases between. The CDR3 has 14 residues. Germline V gene data show CDR1 as SGHRS and CDR2 as YFSETQ.